The T cell receptor (beta chain) described here comes from a study of T cell responses to AZD1222 COVID-19 vaccine. With 2 bases removed from V and 4 bases from J, the gap between germline ends came to 8 bases. The CDR3 length is 13 residues. CDR1 and CDR2 (germline): LNHDA, SQIVND (reference sequence). TCRdb keeps only in-frame clones here, not all; method: immunoSEQ multiplex PCR. The sample records 130,000 or so clones, approximately 91% being singletons. The V call is TRBV19, the J call TRBJ1-2; D is ambiguous. The receptor's source is an adult who received the AZD1222 COVID-19 vaccine. The sample here was peripheral blood, taken 28 days after the second AZD1222 dose. The CDR3 protein is CASSIQETYGYTF. CDR3 nucleotide sequence: TGTGCCAGTAGTATACAGGAGACCTATGGCTACACCTTC.